These T cell receptor beta chains were read from a single sample in a study of T-cell reconstitution after alpha-beta-depleted transplantation in children. TCRdb processed the PCR reads anew with MiXCR; each CDR3 protein has one entry. Among hundreds of thousands of distinct CDR3 sequences listed, around 15% were seen once. The sample in question was PBMCs, mostly from graft donor cells, obtained 360 days after TCRalphabeta/CD19-depleted stem cell transplant. All receptors come from a male patient aged 2 to 10 who had a stem cell transplant for acute lymphoblastic leukemia, so the T cells may come from the graft donor. The CDR3 runs from the conserved cysteine through the conserved F or W. Each record gives: J gene, D gene, V gene, clone size, CDR3 DNA, CDR3 protein. A D gene is named only where the DNA matches it firmly. The size entry is marked missing in some rows and otherwise reads once, few, many or a size class.

TRBJ2-3 | NA | TRBV4-2 | few | TGTGCCAGCAGCCAAGATAGGATTCCCGGCAACGACGGCACAGATACGCAGTATTTT | CASSQDRIPGNDGTDTQYF
TRBJ1-1 | NA | TRBV6-1 | many | TGTGCCAGCAGTGAGGGGTGGAACACTGAAGCTTTCTTT | CASSEGWNTEAFF
TRBJ2-1 | NA | TRBV4-1 | few | TGCGCCAGCAGCCAAGGGTGGGGGACATCCTACAATGAGCAGTTCTTC | CASSQGWGTSYNEQFF
TRBJ2-3 | NA | TRBV27 | few | TGTGCCAGCAGTTTATATTGGTCCCTCGAAGGCCCAGATACGCAGTATTTT | CASSLYWSLEGPDTQYF
TRBJ2-4 | NA | TRBV3-1 | few | TGTGCCAGCGGCAGGGTAGGAGGGATTCAGTACTTC | CASGRVGGIQYF
TRBJ1-6 | NA | TRBV12-3/TRBV12-4 | many | TGTGCCAGCAGTTTAGGATCGGGATCACCCCTCCACTTT | CASSLGSGSPLHF
TRBJ2-1 | TRBD2 | TRBV7-2 | many | TGTGCCAGCAGATCCCTAGCGGGGCTAGCGGGGCTCGGGTTCTTC | CASRSLAGLAGLGFF
TRBJ1-3 | NA | TRBV5-1 | NA | TGCGCCAGCAGTACCGACGGAAACACCATATATTTT | CASSTDGNTIYF
TRBJ2-3 | NA | TRBV5-1 | NA | TGCGCCAGCAGCCCCGGGGAAAGCACAGATACGCAGTATTTT | CASSPGESTDTQYF
TRBJ2-5 | TRBD2 | TRBV7-6 | few | TGTGCCAGCAGCCCACACCCTTTAGCGGGGGAGACCCAGTACTTC | CASSPHPLAGETQYF
TRBJ2-1 | NA | TRBV6-5 | NA | TGTGCCAGCAGTTACTCGGGCGGGACCGAAGAGCAGTTCTTC | CASSYSGGTEEQFF
TRBJ2-7 | TRBD2 | TRBV3-1 | many | TGTGCCAGCAGCCTCGGGCTAGCGGCAACCTACGAGCAGTACTTC | CASSLGLAATYEQYF
TRBJ2-3 | TRBD2 | TRBV5-1 | NA | TGCGCCAGCAGCTTGGAGGGAGGGCCAGATACGCAGTATTTT | CASSLEGGPDTQYF
TRBJ2-3 | NA | TRBV7-3 | NA | TGTGCCAGCAGCTTAAGGGGCAGAGTGACGGCAGATACGCAGTATTTT | CASSLRGRVTADTQYF
TRBJ2-2 | NA | TRBV19 | NA | TGTGCCAGTAGTATTAAAGGGGGGTACTCGATCCCCGGGGAGCTGTTTTTT | CASSIKGGYSIPGELFF
TRBJ1-1 | NA | TRBV30 | few | TGTGCCTGGAGTCCCCCTAGGGTAATGAACACTGAAGCTTTCTTT | CAWSPPRVMNTEAFF
TRBJ2-5 | NA | TRBV12-3/TRBV12-4 | NA | TGTGCCAGCAGCAACAAGTTAAAGACCCAGTACTTC | CASSNKLKTQYF
TRBJ2-3 | TRBD2 | TRBV6-5 | many | TGTGCCAGCAGTTTGACGGGGGGGTCCTCCACAGATACGCAGTATTTT | CASSLTGGSSTDTQYF
TRBJ2-5 | NA | TRBV9 | NA | TGTGCCAGCAGCGTAGGGGATGAGACCCAGTACTTC | CASSVGDETQYF
TRBJ2-2 | TRBD2 | TRBV7-4 | NA | TGTGCCAGCAGACTAGCGGACGGGGAGCTGTTTTTT | CASRLADGELFF
TRBJ2-7 | TRBD2 | TRBV4-3 | NA | TGCGCCAGCAGCCAAGGACTAGCGGAGGCCTACGAGCAGTACTTC | CASSQGLAEAYEQYF
TRBJ1-2 | NA | TRBV20-1 | NA | TGCAGTGCTAGAGATCTAGAGAGATATGGCTACACCTTC | CSARDLERYGYTF
TRBJ1-5 | TRBD1 | TRBV4-3 | NA | TGCGCCAGCAGCCAAGATCCCTGGACAGGGGTGCGGCCCCAGCATTTT | CASSQDPWTGVRPQHF
TRBJ2-5 | TRBD2 | TRBV25-1 | NA | TGTGCCAGCAGTGAACAGCGGGACTTTCAAGAGACCCAGTACTTC | CASSEQRDFQETQYF
TRBJ1-4 | NA | TRBV4-3 | few | TGCGCCAGCAGCAACAAAGGTGAAAAACTGTTTTTT | CASSNKGEKLFF
TRBJ2-1 | TRBD1 | TRBV28 | NA | TGTGCCAGCAGTTTTCTGGGACAGCGCCGGGGCAATGAGCAGTTCTTC | CASSFLGQRRGNEQFF
TRBJ1-2 | TRBD1 | TRBV6-2/TRBV6-3 | NA | TGTGCCAGCAGTTACTCGGACAGGATATACTATGGCTACACCTTC | CASSYSDRIYYGYTF
TRBJ2-7 | TRBD1 | TRBV12-3/TRBV12-4 | few | TGTGCCAGCAGTTTAGGAGGGGGCAGGCAATACGAGCAGTACTTC | CASSLGGGRQYEQYF
TRBJ2-1 | NA | TRBV4-1 | NA | TGCGCCAGCAGCCAAGAGACTCAGGGTTTCGACAATGAGCAGTTCTTC | CASSQETQGFDNEQFF
TRBJ2-5 | NA | TRBV12-3/TRBV12-4 | few | TGTGCCAGCAGTTTAGAGTTTGCGGAGTCCCAAGAGACCCAGTACTTC | CASSLEFAESQETQYF
TRBJ2-1 | TRBD2 | TRBV28 | few | TGTGCCAGCAGCTCCTTTTGGGATTTAGCGGGAGCCCCGGATGAGCAGTTCTTC | CASSSFWDLAGAPDEQFF
TRBJ1-2 | NA | TRBV12-3/TRBV12-4 | many | TGTGCCAGCAGTTTTGGACCCATCCGGACAAGCGGCTACACCTTC | CASSFGPIRTSGYTF
TRBJ2-6 | NA | TRBV6-2/TRBV6-3 | few | TGTGCCAGCACTCCCGAAGGGGCTGGGGCCAACGTCCTGACTTTC | CASTPEGAGANVLTF
TRBJ2-3 | NA | TRBV11-2 | many | TGTGCCAGCAGCTTAGAGGGCAATACGCAGTATTTT | CASSLEGNTQYF
TRBJ1-2 | NA | TRBV4-1 | NA | TGCGCCAGCAGCCAAGATTTCGGACCCAGACTCCCCTATGGCTACACCTTC | CASSQDFGPRLPYGYTF
TRBJ2-1 | NA | TRBV5-1 | many | TGCGCCAGCAGCTCTGGACTCCTTTACAATGAGCAGTTCTTC | CASSSGLLYNEQFF
TRBJ2-7 | TRBD2 | TRBV28 | few | TGTGCCAGCAATAACGGACTAGTCTACGAGCAGTACTTC | CASNNGLVYEQYF
TRBJ2-2 | NA | TRBV4-1 | once | TGCGCCAGCAGCCAAGAGGTGGGGACCTCATGGGGCGGGGAGCTGTTTTTT | CASSQEVGTSWGGELFF
TRBJ2-1 | TRBD1 | TRBV24-1 | NA | TGTGCCACCAGTGACCCGGGACAGGGAGACAATGAGCAGTTCTTC | CATSDPGQGDNEQFF
TRBJ2-7 | TRBD1 | TRBV29-1 | NA | TGCAGCGTTGAGGCGGTGGGACAGGGTCCCTACGAGCAGTACTTC | CSVEAVGQGPYEQYF
TRBJ1-1 | NA | TRBV7-2 | NA | TGTGCCAGCAGCGGGAGGAAACTGAACACTGAAGCTTTCTTT | CASSGRKLNTEAFF
TRBJ2-3 | NA | TRBV4-1 | few | TGCGCCAGCAGCCAAGAAGGAGGGGCAGATACGCAGTATTTT | CASSQEGGADTQYF
TRBJ1-1 | NA | TRBV5-1 | many | TGCGCCAGCAGCTCCGTTTCCGCGGTGAACACTGAAGCTTTCTTT | CASSSVSAVNTEAFF
TRBJ2-1 | TRBD2 | TRBV4-3 | NA | TGCGCCAGCAGCCAAGATCCGAGTAAAGCGGGATTTCTTTACAATGAGCAGTTCTTC | CASSQDPSKAGFLYNEQFF
TRBJ2-3 | TRBD1 | TRBV6-1 | few | TGTGCCAGCAGTGGTTCCGTACCGGGACAGGGGCACACAGATACGCAGTATTTT | CASSGSVPGQGHTDTQYF
TRBJ2-7 | NA | TRBV5-8 | NA | TGTGCCAGCAGCTTGGCCGAGAAGCAGTACTTC | CASSLAEKQYF
TRBJ1-1 | NA | TRBV29-1 | once | TGCAGCGTTGTCTGGGGGGCAGGGAACACTGAAGCTTTCTTT | CSVVWGAGNTEAFF
TRBJ1-1 | NA | TRBV3-1 | NA | TGTGCCAGCAGTCCATCGTGGCTGACTGAAGCTTTCTTT | CASSPSWLTEAFF
TRBJ2-3 | TRBD2 | TRBV5-1 | NA | TGCGCCAGCAGCTCAGGACTAGCGGGAGGTCGCACAGATACGCAGTATTTT | CASSSGLAGGRTDTQYF
TRBJ1-4 | NA | TRBV15 | NA | TGTGCCACCAGCAGAGATCGGGGCCGTAGGCTGTTTTTT | CATSRDRGRRLFF
TRBJ2-2 | TRBD1 | TRBV20-1 | many | TGCAGTGCACAGACAGGGGGAAGAACCGGGGAGCTGTTTTTT | CSAQTGGRTGELFF
TRBJ2-5 | TRBD2 | TRBV28 | few | TGTGCCAGCAGTTATCTAGCGGGTAGATTGGAGACCCAGTACTTC | CASSYLAGRLETQYF
TRBJ2-1 | NA | TRBV5-1 | NA | TGCGCCAGCAGCCCGACCGGGGCTGAGCAGTTCTTC | CASSPTGAEQFF
TRBJ2-1 | NA | TRBV18 | many | TGTGCCAGCTCACCTGAAAGGTACAATGAGCAGTTCTTC | CASSPERYNEQFF
TRBJ2-1 | NA | TRBV19 | few | TGTGCCAGTAGTATCGTGGGACATTTCGATGAGCAGTTCTTC | CASSIVGHFDEQFF
TRBJ2-1 | NA | TRBV5-1 | few | TGCGCCAGCAGCTTGGAGTCCGGGGTCGGGCAGTTCTTC | CASSLESGVGQFF
TRBJ2-7 | NA | TRBV9 | few | TGTGCCAGCAGCGTAGTGGACACTGCCTACGAGCAGTACTTC | CASSVVDTAYEQYF
TRBJ2-1 | NA | TRBV6-2/TRBV6-3 | NA | TGTGCCAGCAGCCACGACTCGAGTGAGCAGTTCTTC | CASSHDSSEQFF
TRBJ2-7 | TRBD1 | TRBV7-3 | many | TGTGCCAGCAGCTTAATACCAGGGGGAATCAACGAGCAGTACTTC | CASSLIPGGINEQYF